The 25 T cell receptor beta chains below were found in one sample sequenced in a study of T-cell reconstitution after alpha-beta-depleted transplantation in children. Unique molecular identifiers were incorporated when the TCRbeta library was constructed. TCRdb processed the PCR reads anew with MiXCR; each CDR3 protein has one entry. The sample records about 830,000 distinct CDR3 sequences, 16% being singletons. The sample here was PBMCs, mostly from graft donor cells, taken 360 days after TCRalphabeta/CD19-depleted stem cell transplant. Receptor source: a male patient between 10 and 17 years old who had a stem cell transplant for acute lymphoblastic leukemia, so the T cells may come from the graft donor.

This clonotype was seen many times. The genes are TRBV29-1 and TRBJ1-1; TRBD1 matches at 8 bases. The CDR3 length is 14 residues. Germline V gene data show CDR1 as SQVTM and CDR2 as ANQGSEA. The J segment lost 3 bases and the V segment lost 6 bases, leaving 9 bases of the junction unmatched. The CDR3 loop is CSVGQGGLYTEAFF. Here the CDR3 DNA reads TGCAGCGTAGGACAGGGTGGGTTGTACACTGAAGCTTTCTTT. The full variable domain, with the rest looked up from reference TRBV29-1 and TRBJ1-1, is SAVISQKPSRDICQRGTSLTIQCQVDSQVTMMFWYRQQPGQSLTLIATANQGSEATYESGFVIDKFPISRPNLTFSTLTVSNMSPEDSSIYLCSVGQGGLYTEAFFGQGTRLTVV.

This clonotype was recorded a few times. CDR3 nucleotides: TGTGCCAGCACTGGACTGTTCCAGGAGACCCAGTACTTC. This translates into CASTGLFQETQYF. The J gene is TRBJ2-5, the V gene TRBV27, with a possible D match to TRBD2 (5 bases). This CDR3 has 13 amino acids. Trimming took 7 bases from V and 5 from J, leaving 14 bases between them. CDR1 MNHEY and CDR2 SMNVEV come from the germline V gene (reference sequence).

This clonotype was counted ten times or more. The chain links TRBV27 to TRBJ2-7; D ambiguous. V was clipped by 2 bases and J by 2 bases, with 13 bases between them. Germline CDR1 and CDR2: MNHEY and SMNVEV (reference sequence). The CDR3 loop spans 15 amino acids. The CDR3: CASSLMGFTAYEQYF. The CDR3 coding sequence is TGTGCCAGCAGTTTAATGGGATTTACAGCCTACGAGCAGTACTTC.

V usage is TRBV5-1 and J usage is TRBJ2-5, with a possible D match to TRBD1 (6 bases). This CDR3 is built from 16 residues. The V and J ends lost 0 bases and 4 bases respectively, with 16 bases between them. CDR1 SGHRS and CDR2 YFSETQ come from the germline V gene. The CDR3 reads CASSLGGQPIRETQYF. CDR3 bases: TGCGCCAGCAGCTTGGGAGGACAGCCGATAAGAGAGACCCAGTACTTC.

This clonotype has just a few counts. The rearrangement joins TRBV12-3 or TRBV12-4 to TRBJ2-5; 7 positions match TRBD2. The CDR3 runs to 13 residues. Trimming cost V 6 bases and J 3 bases; bases outside gene matches: 4. The CDR3 DNA follows: TGTGCCAGCAGGGGGGGGACCAAAGAGACCCAGTACTTC. As protein: CASRGGTKETQYF.

This sequence joins TRBV10-3 and TRBJ2-7, with D perhaps matching TRBD1 (5 bases). The CDR3 is made up of 15 amino acids. V was trimmed by 5 bases and J by 1 base, leaving 15 bases between them. CDR1 ENHRY and CDR2 SYGVKD come from the germline V gene. CDR3 in DNA: TGTGCCATCAGTAATATTGGACATACATCCTACGAGCAGTACTTC. It encodes CAISNIGHTSYEQYF.

This clonotype has just a few counts. The V gene is TRBV5-1, the J gene TRBJ2-1; the match to TRBD2 covers 16 bases. CDR3 length equals 18 residues. Unmatched junction bases numbered 5, after V lost 1 base and J lost 4 bases. CDR1 is SGHRS, CDR2 YFSETQ, per germline. CDR3 amino acids: CASSLYPGLAGGYNEQFF. CDR3 DNA sequence: TGCGCCAGCAGCTTGTATCCGGGACTAGCGGGAGGGTACAATGAGCAGTTCTTC.

The chain uses TRBV7-3 and TRBJ2-1, with D perhaps given as TRBD1 or TRBD2 (6 bases each). Trimming removed 2 bases from V and 0 bases from J, with 11 bases in between. The CDR3 extends over 16 amino acids. Germline-derived CDR1 and CDR2 are SGHTA and FQGTGA. The CDR3, as DNA: TGTGCCAGCAGCTTAGAAGGAGGGGGCTCCTACAATGAGCAGTTCTTC. Translation gives CASSLEGGGSYNEQFF.

In its sample, this clonotype was seen many times. This chain connects TRBV6-2 or TRBV6-3 to TRBJ2-3; 7 positions agree with TRBD1. With V trimmed by 6 bases and J by 4 bases, 7 bases remained unmatched. The CDR3 sequence is 14 residues long. Germline V gene sequence: CDR1 MNHEY, CDR2 SVGEGT. This CDR3 reads CASSQGVRADTQYF. The CDR3 coding sequence is TGTGCCAGCAGCCAGGGGGTGAGGGCAGATACGCAGTATTTT.

As for this clonotype: Compared with germline, one end of the junction differs, possibly owing to a read error. The genes are TRBV20-1 and TRBJ2-1; 10 nucleotides align to TRBD2. The germline V gene has CDR1 DFQATT and CDR2 SNEGSKA (reference sequence). The CDR3 contains 14 residues. CDR3 residues: CSARELAGTNEHFF. The DNA of the CDR3 is TGCAGTGCTAGAGAACTAGCGGGAACGAATGAGCACTTCTTC.

This clonotype was detected only a few times. The rearrangement links TRBV5-1 to TRBJ2-3, with a tentative D call TRBD2 (5 bases). Trimming removed 4 bases from V and 2 bases from J, with 14 bases in between. The CDR3 consists of 15 residues. Germline CDR1 is SGHRS and CDR2 is YFSETQ. The CDR3 sequence is CASSPGGGSTDTQYF. CDR3 nucleotide sequence: TGCGCCAGCAGCCCGGGTGGAGGATCCACAGATACGCAGTATTTT.

V gene TRBV20-1 combines with J gene TRBJ2-3, with 15 nucleotides matching TRBD2. CDR1 and CDR2 from the germline V gene are DFQATT and SNEGSKA (reference sequence). Losses at the gene ends were 5 bases for V and 5 bases for J; bases not matched to a gene: 8. The CDR3 consists of 16 residues. The CDR3 spells CSARRGLAGGRDTQYF. CDR3 nucleotide sequence: TGCAGTGCTCGCCGAGGACTAGCGGGGGGGCGAGATACGCAGTATTTT.

In this sample, this clonotype turned up a few times. CDR3 protein: CASSLEGGNYNEQFF. DNA for the CDR3: TGCGCCAGCAGCTTAGAGGGTGGGAACTACAATGAGCAGTTCTTC. The V and J genes are TRBV5-1 and TRBJ2-1, with D possibly being TRBD2 (5 bases). V lost 2 bases and J 3 bases, leaving 12 bases between the germline ends. Germline V gives CDR1 SGHRS, CDR2 YFSETQ. The length of the CDR3 is 15 residues.

In this sample, this clonotype turned up a few times. The V gene is TRBV7-9, the J gene TRBJ2-1, with D possibly matching TRBD1 (5 bases). From germline, CDR1 is SEHNR and CDR2 FQNEAQ (reference sequence). The CDR3 extends over 15 amino acids. Trimming pared 3 bases from V and 9 bases from J, leaving 18 bases between. The DNA for the CDR3 is TGTGCCAGCAGCTTGGCCCAAAGTGGGGCAAGTGAGCAGTTCTTC. Its translation: CASSLAQSGASEQFF.

The chain recombines TRBV20-1 with TRBJ2-7; tentatively, D is TRBD1 (6 bases). Deletions cut 2 bases from V and 0 bases from J, with 26 bases between. The CDR3 has 19 residues. Germline assignment: CDR1 DFQATT and CDR2 SNEGSKA (reference sequence). The CDR3, as DNA: TGCAGTGCTAGACCCTACGGAGCAGGGGATCTAGGGAGCTCCTACGAGCAGTACTTC. This encodes CSARPYGAGDLGSSYEQYF.

This clonotype was detected a few times. The chain links TRBV13 to TRBJ2-7, with D maybe TRBD1 (6 bases). Looked up from germline, CDR1 is PRHDT and CDR2 is FYEKMQ (reference sequence). The CDR3 consists of 15 residues. The ends were cut back, 5 bases at V and 0 bases at J, with 14 bases in the middle. The CDR3 nucleotides are TGTGCCAGCAGCAGATACAGGGAAGACTCCTACGAGCAGTACTTC. The encoded protein is CASSRYREDSYEQYF.

This clonotype has a handful of counts. The chain couples TRBV5-1 to TRBJ1-5; possibly TRBD1 for D (6 bases). The CDR3 extends over 13 amino acids. Between the trimmed V and J ends, which lost 0 bases and 7 bases, there was a span of 8 bases. Germline assignment: CDR1 SGHRS and CDR2 YFSETQ. The CDR3 nucleotides read TGCGCCAGCAGCTTGGGGCAGGGGCAGCCCCAGCATTTT. Amino acids: CASSLGQGQPQHF. Combining the CDR3 with reference TRBV5-1 and TRBJ1-5 gives the whole variable domain KAGVTQTPRYLIKTRGQQVTLSCSPISGHRSVSWYQQTPGQGLQFLFEYFSETQRNKGNFPGRFSGRQFSNSRSEMNVSTLELGDSALYLCASSLGQGQPQHFGDGTRLSIL.

The V call is TRBV5-1, the J call TRBJ2-1; unclear D gene. Between the trimmed V and J ends, which lost 1 base and 4 bases, there was a span of 18 bases. The CDR3 is 17 amino acids. Germline CDR1 SGHRS, CDR2 YFSETQ. The CDR3 region has the DNA TGCGCCAGCAGCTTGCCTGCACTTAGCCGATCTTACAATGAGCAGTTCTTC. This gives the protein CASSLPALSRSYNEQFF. Full variable domain (outside the CDR3, taken from reference TRBV5-1 and TRBJ2-1): KAGVTQTPRYLIKTRGQQVTLSCSPISGHRSVSWYQQTPGQGLQFLFEYFSETQRNKGNFPGRFSGRQFSNSRSEMNVSTLELGDSALYLCASSLPALSRSYNEQFFGPGTRLTVL.

This clonotype was detected a few times. DNA for the CDR3: TGTGCCAGCAGTGAAGAGGACGAGAACACTGAAGCTTTCTTT. Encoded protein: CASSEEDENTEAFF. V is TRBV25-1 and J is TRBJ1-1, with no clear D. CDR1 is MGHDK, CDR2 SYGVNS, per germline. This CDR3 has 14 amino acids. The V and J ends lost 2 bases and 1 base respectively, with 8 bases between them.

This clonotype was recorded a few times. The chain uses TRBV6-5 and TRBJ1-3, with TRBD1 as a possible D gene (5 bases). CDR1 MNHEY and CDR2 SVGAGI come from the germline V gene. The CDR3 covers 12 residues. Between the trimmed V and J ends, which lost 11 bases and 0 bases, there was a span of 8 bases. The CDR3 DNA follows: TGTGCCGGGGGATTCTCTGGAAACACCATATATTTT. This gives the protein CAGGFSGNTIYF.

This clonotype was observed a handful of times. This rearrangement joins TRBV10-1 to TRBJ2-5; 9 nucleotides line up with TRBD1. Germline V gives CDR1 WNHNN, CDR2 SYGVQD (reference sequence). The J segment lost 4 bases and the V segment lost 8 bases, leaving 17 bases of the junction unmatched. This CDR3 contains 17 residues. CDR3 coding DNA: TGCGCCAGCTTCGAGGCGGGACAGGGCGGAGAGAGAGAGACCCAGTACTTC. This gives the protein CASFEAGQGGERETQYF.

The J gene is TRBJ2-7, the V gene TRBV20-1; the match to TRBD2 covers 15 bases. The CDR3 has 15 amino acids. CDR1 and CDR2 (germline): DFQATT, SNEGSKA (reference sequence). Germline trimming cut 4 bases from V and 2 bases from J; bases unmatched to any gene: 3. The CDR3 bases are TGCAGTGCTATAGGACTAGCGGGAGGGACCTACGAGCAGTACTTC. This translates into CSAIGLAGGTYEQYF.

This clonotype was seen repeatedly, ten times or more. V and J are TRBV5-4 and TRBJ2-1; tentatively, D is TRBD2 (6 bases). Germline CDR1 SGHNT, CDR2 YYREEE (reference sequence). CDR3 length: 15 amino acids. V lost 4 bases and J lost 7, with 18 bases in between. The CDR3 sequence: CASSPFWSGGNEQFF. Here the CDR3 DNA reads TGTGCCAGCAGCCCGTTTTGGTCCGGAGGGAATGAGCAGTTCTTC. Filled out from reference TRBV5-4 and TRBJ2-1, the complete variable domain reads ETGVTQSPTHLIKTRGQQVTLRCSSQSGHNTVSWYQQALGQGPQFIFQYYREEENGRGNFPPRFSGLQFPNYSSELNVNALELDDSALYLCASSPFWSGGNEQFFGPGTRLTVL.

This clonotype was seen a few times. The chain has TRBV27 and TRBJ2-1; 13 bases are shared with TRBD2. From germline, CDR1 is MNHEY and CDR2 SMNVEV (reference sequence). CDR3 length: 16 amino acids. V was pared by 5 bases and J by 8 bases, with 9 bases of the junction left unmatched. This CDR3 is CASSKRGLAGVDEQFF. The CDR3 region has the DNA TGTGCCAGCAGTAAGAGAGGACTAGCGGGGGTCGATGAGCAGTTCTTC.

The gene calls are TRBV5-1 and TRBJ2-7; 10 nucleotides agree with TRBD1. Germline assignment: CDR1 SGHRS and CDR2 YFSETQ. The trim removed 1 base at V and 0 bases at J, leaving 4 bases unmatched. The CDR3 length is 16 residues. As DNA, the CDR3 is TGCGCCAGCAGCTTGCAGGGACAGGGGTTCTCCTACGAGCAGTACTTC. Protein product: CASSLQGQGFSYEQYF.